This T cell receptor beta chain is drawn from a study of identical twins. TCRdb called the 5' RACE reads again in MiXCR, with one record for every CDR3 protein. The sample consists of about 530,000 distinct CDR3 sequences, under 25% of them appearing once. Looked up from germline, CDR1 is SGHTA and CDR2 is FQGNSA. V dropped 1 base and J dropped 0 bases, with 13 bases sitting between them. The CDR3 is made up of 17 amino acids. Another study also made use of these data, one on yellow fever vaccine responses in identical twins.

Sequences were obtained from CD4+ T cells sorted from blood. The receptor was isolated from a woman aged 18-29 years in good health. V is TRBV7-2 and J is TRBJ1-3; D is unclear. CDR3 DNA sequence: TGTGCCAGCAGCTTAGTGGGTTCAACGGGCTCTGGAAACACCATATATTTT. This sequence encodes CASSLVGSTGSGNTIYF.